These 27 T cell receptor beta chains came from one sample sequenced in a study of T cell responses to AZD1222 COVID-19 vaccine. Assay used: immunoSEQ multiplex PCR; TCRdb lists only in-frame clones, some missing. The data hold approximately 75,000 clones, with 90% observed a single time. The sample in question was peripheral blood, obtained 28 days after the second AZD1222 dose. These receptors originate from an adult who received the AZD1222 COVID-19 vaccine.

The chain links TRBV4-2 to TRBJ2-1; weak D call: TRBD1 (6 bases). The CDR3 sequence is 15 residues long. V lost 1 base, J lost 0 bases, and 7 bases lay in between. CDR1 LGHNA and CDR2 YNFKEQ come from the germline V gene. CDR3 nucleotides: TGTGCCAGCAGCCAAGTACAGGGCTCCTACAATGAGCAGTTCTTC. Translated, it gives CASSQVQGSYNEQFF.

CDR3 bases: TGCGCCAGCAGCTGGACAGGTCGGGACACTGAAGCTTTCTTT. Protein sequence: CASSWTGRDTEAFF. The J gene is TRBJ1-1, the V gene TRBV5-1; 7 nucleotides agree with TRBD1. Germline V gene sequence: CDR1 SGHRS, CDR2 YFSETQ. The CDR3 sequence is 14 residues long. Unmatched junction bases numbered 5, after V lost 3 bases and J lost 3 bases.

This chain uses TRBV2 with TRBJ1-6; a weak D match, TRBD1 (6 bases). This CDR3 contains 14 residues. Germline V gene sequence: CDR1 SNHLY, CDR2 FYNNEI. The V end lost 6 bases, the J end lost 7 bases, and 13 bases lay between the germline ends. CDR3 loop: CASRGRGANSPLHF. CDR3 bases: TGTGCCAGCAGAGGTAGGGGGGCGAATTCACCCCTCCACTTT.

This sequence joins TRBV6-5 and TRBJ1-1, with 7 bases identical to TRBD1. Trimming at V came to 5 bases and at J to 10 bases, leaving 4 bases not matched to a gene. The CDR3 runs 11 residues. Germline V gives CDR1 MNHEY, CDR2 SVGAGI. The CDR3 region has the DNA TGTGCCAGCAGTCTTGGGACAGTAGCTTTCTTT. Protein sequence: CASSLGTVAFF.

The rearrangement uses TRBV7-9 and TRBJ1-1; the match to TRBD1 covers 7 bases. The CDR3 covers 18 residues. Trimming at V came to 6 bases and at J to 1 base, leaving 17 bases not matched to a gene. Germline-derived CDR1 and CDR2 are SEHNR and FQNEAQ (reference sequence). This CDR3 reads CASRLTGAQKGRNTEAFF. CDR3 sequence (DNA): TGTGCCAGCAGACTCACAGGGGCCCAAAAGGGACGGAACACTGAAGCTTTCTTT.

With respect to this clone: The junction differs from germline at one of its ends, possibly a read error. V gene TRBV30 combines with J gene TRBJ1-5; D is unclear. Per germline, CDR1 GTSNPN and CDR2 SVGIG (reference sequence). The CDR3 sequence is 12 residues long. The chain's CDR3 is CAWGPGNQPQHF. The CDR3 DNA is TGTGCCTGGGGACCCGGCAACCAGCCCCAGCATTTT. The full variable domain, with the rest looked up from reference TRBV30 and TRBJ1-5, is SQTIHQWPATLVQPVGSPLSLECTVEGTSNPNLYWYRQAAGRGLQLLFYSVGIGQISSEVPQNLSASRPQDRQFILSSKKLLLSDSGFYLCAWGPGNQPQHFGDGTRLSIL.

In nucleotides, the CDR3 is TGTGCCAGCTCACCACCGTCGGCAGGGCGCATCGAAGAGACCCAGTACTTC. This gives the protein CASSPPSAGRIEETQYF. The genes are TRBV18 and TRBJ2-5, with D maybe TRBD1 (5 bases). CDR3 length equals 17 residues. CDR1 and CDR2 (germline): KGHSH, LQKENI. The germline V and J ends were trimmed by 0 bases and 3 bases, with 17 bases remaining between them.

The chain employs TRBV28 and TRBJ1-1; unclear D gene. The V end lost 7 bases, the J end lost 1 base, and 13 bases lay between the germline ends. Germline V lookup: CDR1 MDHEN, CDR2 SYDVKM. CDR3 length: 14 residues. The CDR3 is CASKVLTENTEAFF. In nucleotides, the CDR3 is TGTGCCAGCAAAGTGTTAACCGAGAACACTGAAGCTTTCTTT. The whole variable domain, filled in from reference TRBV28 and TRBJ1-1, reads DVKVTQSSRYLVKRTGEKVFLECVQDMDHENMFWYRQDPGLGLRLIYFSYDVKMKEKGDIPEGYSVSREKKERFSLILESASTNQTSMYLCASKVLTENTEAFFGQGTRLTVV.

The CDR3 DNA sequence: TGTGCCAGCAGCCTCGGGGCCGGGGGTACGCAGTATTTT. Amino acid sequence: CASSLGAGGTQYF. The chain recombines TRBV3-1 (or the pseudogene TRBV3-2) with TRBJ2-3; a possible D gene is TRBD2 (6 bases). The germline V gene encodes CDR1 LGHDT and CDR2 YNNKEL (reference sequence). With 4 bases removed from V and 8 bases from J, the gap between germline ends came to 13 bases. The CDR3 contains 13 residues.

The J gene is TRBJ2-7, the V gene TRBV5-6; TRBD2 matches at 12 bases. CDR3 length equals 19 residues. Germline values: CDR1 SGHDT, CDR2 YYEEEE. Unmatched junction bases numbered 12, after V lost 2 bases and J lost 0 bases. This CDR3 is CASSLRLKWTSGDSYEQYF. In DNA, the CDR3 is TGTGCCAGCAGCTTACGACTTAAGTGGACTAGCGGGGACTCCTACGAGCAGTACTTC.

Notes on this clone: The sample holds other DNA sequences that translate to the same CDR3. The rearrangement joins TRBV9 to TRBJ2-1, with D unclear. The ends were cut back, 0 bases at V and 6 bases at J, with 7 bases in the middle. The CDR3 covers 13 residues. The V gene's germline CDR1 is SGDLS and CDR2 YYNGEE. The DNA of the CDR3 is TGTGCCAGCAGCGTAGCTAGTGGCAATGAGCAGTTCTTC. It encodes CASSVASGNEQFF.

The genes are TRBV7-6 and TRBJ1-1; unclear D gene. The V and J ends lost 1 base and 1 base respectively, with 10 bases between them. The CDR3 spans 15 residues. The germline V gene has CDR1 SGHVS and CDR2 FNYEAQ. CDR3 coding DNA: TGTGCCAGCAGCTTAGGGGTCAGTAAGAACACTGAAGCTTTCTTT. Its translation: CASSLGVSKNTEAFF.

V is TRBV19 and J is TRBJ2-3; D call uncertain. Germline CDR1 is LNHDA and CDR2 is SQIVND (reference sequence). V lost 4 bases and J lost 1, with 9 bases in between. The CDR3 has 14 amino acids. In DNA form, the CDR3 reads TGTGCCAGTAGTACCCGGGTAGGCACAGATACGCAGTATTTT. Encoded protein: CASSTRVGTDTQYF. The full variable domain, rest sourced from reference TRBV19 and TRBJ2-3, is DGGITQSPKYLFRKEGQNVTLSCEQNLNHDAMYWYRQDPGQGLRLIYYSQIVNDFQKGDIAEGYSVSREKKESFPLTVTSAQKNPTAFYLCASSTRVGTDTQYFGPGTRLTVL.

The chain uses TRBV19 and TRBJ1-5; TRBD1 agrees at 7 bases. Germline V gene sequence: CDR1 LNHDA, CDR2 SQIVND (reference sequence). The CDR3 has 17 residues. J gave up 0 bases and V 7 bases, and 12 bases lay outside the gene matches. The CDR3 DNA is TGTGCCAGTACCGACCGTCGGGACAGCTATAGCAATCAGCCCCAGCATTTT. Its protein is CASTDRRDSYSNQPQHF.

This clone was recorded a few times. The chain is built from TRBV19 and TRBJ1-5; 7 positions agree with TRBD1. Germline V gene lookup returns CDR1 LNHDA and CDR2 SQIVND (reference sequence). CDR3 length: 16 amino acids. The V segment lost 8 bases and the J segment 0 bases; nucleotides outside the gene matches: 10. CDR3 DNA: TGTGCCAGTCTTTCCCTCGGGACAGCTAGCAATCAGCCCCAGCATTTT. It encodes CASLSLGTASNQPQHF. Filled out from reference TRBV19 and TRBJ1-5, the complete variable domain reads DGGITQSPKYLFRKEGQNVTLSCEQNLNHDAMYWYRQDPGQGLRLIYYSQIVNDFQKGDIAEGYSVSREKKESFPLTVTSAQKNPTAFYLCASLSLGTASNQPQHFGDGTRLSIL.

J is TRBJ1-4 and V is TRBV3-1 (or the pseudogene TRBV3-2), with TRBD1 as a possible D gene (5 bases). Germline lookup yields CDR1 LGHDT and CDR2 YNNKEL (reference sequence). CDR3 size: 14 residues. V was shortened by 3 bases and J by 4 bases, with 9 bases between the two germline ends. CDR3 DNA: TGTGCCAGCAGCCAGACAGTTCGTAATGAAAAACTGTTTTTT. Its translation: CASSQTVRNEKLFF.

The V and J genes are TRBV4-3 and TRBJ1-2; D uncertain. The germline V and J ends were trimmed by 1 base and 4 bases, with 7 bases remaining between them. CDR3 length: 13 residues. Per germline, CDR1 LGHNA and CDR2 YSLEER. The DNA for the CDR3 is TGCGCCAGCAGCCAAGGGATGGGCTATGGCTACACCTTC. Its translation is CASSQGMGYGYTF.

The chain links TRBV18 to TRBJ2-2; D ambiguous. This CDR3 is 12 amino acids long. From germline, CDR1 is KGHSH and CDR2 LQKENI. The V and J ends lost 3 bases and 6 bases respectively, with 5 bases between them. The CDR3 loop reads CASSPLAGELFF. CDR3 coding DNA: TGTGCCAGCTCACCGCTTGCCGGGGAGCTGTTTTTT.

The chain is built from TRBV18 and TRBJ1-2; a weak D match, TRBD1 (5 bases). Trimming removed 6 bases at V and 3 bases at J, with 17 bases between. CDR3 size: 15 residues. The germline V gene has CDR1 KGHSH and CDR2 LQKENI. For the CDR3, the DNA is TGTGCCAGCTCCCCCAGGGAAGGGTATGACTATGGCTACACCTTC. As protein: CASSPREGYDYGYTF.

A few counts support this clone. This chain links TRBV28 with TRBJ2-5, with 7 bases lining up with TRBD1. CDR1 and CDR2 from the germline V gene are MDHEN and SYDVKM. CDR3 size: 13 residues. V shed 7 bases and J 2 bases; nucleotides not matched to a gene: 4. CDR3 nucleotides: TGTGCCAGCAACACAGGGGCTCAAGAGACCCAGTACTTC. Protein sequence: CASNTGAQETQYF.

The V call is TRBV9, the J call TRBJ2-1; TRBD1 is a possible D gene (6 bases). CDR3 size: 14 residues. Trimming pared 4 bases from V and 4 bases from J, leaving 12 bases between. The V gene's germline CDR1 is SGDLS and CDR2 YYNGEE. This CDR3 reads CASSYRDKYNEQFF. The DNA for the CDR3 is TGTGCCAGCAGCTACCGGGACAAATACAATGAGCAGTTCTTC.

The chain couples TRBV6-4 to TRBJ1-2; D is ambiguous. The V gene's germline CDR1 is MRHNA and CDR2 SNTAGT. Trimming stripped 4 bases from V and 2 bases from J, with 8 bases between. The CDR3 has 13 amino acids. The CDR3 here is CASSGGANYGYTF. CDR3 sequence (DNA): TGTGCCAGCAGTGGCGGAGCGAACTATGGCTACACCTTC.

J is TRBJ1-2 and V is TRBV12-3 or TRBV12-4; D may be TRBD1 (6 bases). The CDR3 is 13 residues long. The germline V and J ends were trimmed by 3 bases and 8 bases, with 13 bases remaining between them. CDR3: CASSLEARGGYTF. In DNA form, the CDR3 reads TGTGCCAGCAGTTTGGAGGCCAGGGGAGGCTACACCTTC.

The CDR3 DNA reads as TGTGCCAGCAGTAGGACTGATTCCGGGGCTTTCTTT. Its protein product is CASSRTDSGAFF. This chain uses TRBV28 with TRBJ1-1; D call uncertain. V was trimmed by 5 bases and J by 11 bases, leaving 15 bases between them. The CDR3 spans 12 residues. From germline, CDR1 is MDHEN and CDR2 SYDVKM.

The count of this clone is one. The chain uses TRBV7-8 and TRBJ2-7, with a weak D call TRBD1 (6 bases). The ends were cut back, 4 bases at V and 2 bases at J, with 9 bases in the middle. The CDR3 has 13 residues. The germline V gene encodes CDR1 SGHVS and CDR2 FQNEAQ. The CDR3 bases are TGTGCCAGCAGCTCGGACAGTACCTACGAGCAGTACTTC. This translates into CASSSDSTYEQYF.

The V call is TRBV24-1, the J call TRBJ2-5; 9 positions match TRBD2. Germline V gene sequence: CDR1 KGHDR, CDR2 SFDVKD. The CDR3 consists of 14 residues. The V and J ends lost 9 bases and 5 bases, in that order; junction bases with no gene match: 9. CDR3: CATRGGGAYETQYF. CDR3 bases: TGTGCCACCCGTGGCGGGGGGGCCTATGAGACCCAGTACTTC.

This chain uses TRBV28 with TRBJ1-2; TRBD1 agrees at 8 bases. Germline assignment: CDR1 MDHEN and CDR2 SYDVKM. The junction had 5 bases not matched to a gene; V was cut back by 1 base and J by 1 base. The CDR3 loop spans 16 amino acids. The CDR3 nucleotides read TGTGCCAGCAGTTTATACTCCGGACAGGGTAACTATGGCTACACCTTC. It is translated as CASSLYSGQGNYGYTF.